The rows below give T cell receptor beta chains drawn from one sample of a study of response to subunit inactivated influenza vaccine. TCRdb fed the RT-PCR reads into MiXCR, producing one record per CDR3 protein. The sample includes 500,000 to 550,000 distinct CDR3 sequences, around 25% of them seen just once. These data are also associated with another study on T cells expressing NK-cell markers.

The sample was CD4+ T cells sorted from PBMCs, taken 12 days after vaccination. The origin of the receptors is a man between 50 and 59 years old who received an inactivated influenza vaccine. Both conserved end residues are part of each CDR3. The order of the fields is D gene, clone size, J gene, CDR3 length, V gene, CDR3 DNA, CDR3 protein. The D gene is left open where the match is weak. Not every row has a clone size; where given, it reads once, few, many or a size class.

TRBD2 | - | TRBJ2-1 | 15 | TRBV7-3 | TGTGCCAGCAGCTTACTAGCGGGAGGGTTCTATGAGCAGTTCTTC | CASSLLAGGFYEQFF
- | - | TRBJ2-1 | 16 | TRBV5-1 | TGCGCCAGCAGCTTGGTAGGGGGAACGAGTTACAATGAGCAGTTCTTC | CASSLVGGTSYNEQFF
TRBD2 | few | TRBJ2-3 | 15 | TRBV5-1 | TGCGCCAGCAGCTTCGGGACTAGCGGGGGAGATACGCAGTATTTT | CASSFGTSGGDTQYF
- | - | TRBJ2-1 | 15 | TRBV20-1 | TGCAGTGCTAGAGTTACGGGGGCGCCGACCCGTGAGCAGTTCTTC | CSARVTGAPTREQFF
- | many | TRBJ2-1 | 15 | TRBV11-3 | TGTGCCAGCAGCAAAGACCGCCTATCCTACAATGAGCAGTTCTTC | CASSKDRLSYNEQFF
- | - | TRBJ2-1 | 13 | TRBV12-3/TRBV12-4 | TGTGCCAGCACTCCTGGGAGCTACAATGAGCAGTTCTTC | CASTPGSYNEQFF
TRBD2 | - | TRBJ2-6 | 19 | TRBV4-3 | TGCGCCAGCAGCCAAGATCTAGGTGCGGGAGTTGGTGGGGCCAACGTCCTGACTTTC | CASSQDLGAGVGGANVLTF
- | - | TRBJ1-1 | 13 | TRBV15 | TGTGCCACCAGCAGAGCTGAGAGACAGGTAGCTTTCTTT | CATSRAERQVAFF
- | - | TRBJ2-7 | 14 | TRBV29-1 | TGCAGCGTTCAGACAGGAGACACCCCCTACGAGCAGTACTTC | CSVQTGDTPYEQYF
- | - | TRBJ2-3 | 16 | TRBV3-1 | TGTGCCAGCAGCCGGTCGGCTAGCGCGAGCACAGATACGCAGTATTTT | CASSRSASASTDTQYF
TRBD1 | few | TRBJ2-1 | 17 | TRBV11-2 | TGTGCCAGCAGCTTAGTTATCGGGACAGGGCCCAGCAATGAGCAGTTCTTC | CASSLVIGTGPSNEQFF
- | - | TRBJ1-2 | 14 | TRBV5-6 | TGTGCCAGCAGCTTGAGGACAACCAGCTATGGCTACACCTTC | CASSLRTTSYGYTF
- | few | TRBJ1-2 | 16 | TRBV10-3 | TGTGCCATCAGTACTACGGGCTCCAAAATTTCCTATGGCTACACCTTC | CAISTTGSKISYGYTF
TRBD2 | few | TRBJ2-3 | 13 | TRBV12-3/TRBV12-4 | TGTGCCAGCAGGGCGGGACTAGCGGAGTCGCAGTATTTT | CASRAGLAESQYF
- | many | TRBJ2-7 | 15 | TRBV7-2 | TGTGCCAGCAGCTTAGCGATGGCCAGTGGAGGGGGGCAGTACTTC | CASSLAMASGGGQYF
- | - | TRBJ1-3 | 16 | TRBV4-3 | TGCGCCAGCAGCCATGTCGGGGGGCAAAGGGGAAACACCATATATTTT | CASSHVGGQRGNTIYF
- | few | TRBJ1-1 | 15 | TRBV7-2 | TGTGCCAGCAGCTTAGCGTCCGGGCCGAGCACTGAAGCTTTCTTT | CASSLASGPSTEAFF
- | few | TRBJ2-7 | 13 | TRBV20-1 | TGCAGTGCTAGTACCGGATGGGGCTACGAGCAGTACTTC | CSASTGWGYEQYF
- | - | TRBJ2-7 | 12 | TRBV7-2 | TGTGCCAGCAGCTTATGGGGGGACGAGCAGTACTTC | CASSLWGDEQYF
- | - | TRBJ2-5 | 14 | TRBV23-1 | TGCGCCAGCAGTTCTCATCTCTGCGGGGAGACCCAGTACTTC | CASSSHLCGETQYF
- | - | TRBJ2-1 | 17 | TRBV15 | TGTGCCACCAGCAGAGTGGTGTTTCTCGGCTCCTACAATGAGCAGTTCTTC | CATSRVVFLGSYNEQFF
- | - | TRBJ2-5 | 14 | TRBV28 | TGTGCCAGCAGTCAAGAGGGTATACAAGAGACCCAGTACTTC | CASSQEGIQETQYF
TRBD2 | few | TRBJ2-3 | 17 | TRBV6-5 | TGTGCCAGCAGTTCCCTAGCGGGGGGGCCAGGCCCAGATACGCAGTATTTT | CASSSLAGGPGPDTQYF
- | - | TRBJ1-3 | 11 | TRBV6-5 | TGTGCCAGCACCCGAGGGAACACCATATATTTT | CASTRGNTIYF
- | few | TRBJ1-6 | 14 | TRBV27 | TGTGCCAGCAGTTTTGCAGGAAATAATTCACCCCTCCACTTT | CASSFAGNNSPLHF
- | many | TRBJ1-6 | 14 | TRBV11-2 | TGTGCCAGCAGCTTGACGGATAAACGTTCACCCCTCCACTTT | CASSLTDKRSPLHF
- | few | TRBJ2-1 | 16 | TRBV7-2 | TGTGCCAGCAGCTTATACCAATTGCGGGGACGTAATGAGCAGTTCTTC | CASSLYQLRGRNEQFF
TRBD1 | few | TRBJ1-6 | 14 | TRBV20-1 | TGCAGTGCTAGCCCCGGACAGGTGGATTCACCCCTCCACTTT | CSASPGQVDSPLHF
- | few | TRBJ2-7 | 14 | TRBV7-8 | TGTGCCAGCAGCTTAGGATCGGGAACCTACGAGCAGTACTTC | CASSLGSGTYEQYF
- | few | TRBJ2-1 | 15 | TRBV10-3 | TGTGCCATCAGTGGCCGGGACTGGCGGTATGCAGAGCAGTTCTTC | CAISGRDWRYAEQFF
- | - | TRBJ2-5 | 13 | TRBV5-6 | TGTGCCAGCAGCTTGGACAATAAAGAGACCCAGTACTTC | CASSLDNKETQYF
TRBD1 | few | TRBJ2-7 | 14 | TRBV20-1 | TGCAGTGCGGAATGGGACAGGGGGTTCCGCGAGCAGTACTTC | CSAEWDRGFREQYF
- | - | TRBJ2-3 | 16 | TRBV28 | TGTGCCAGCATGTCCCCCGGGACTCCCCAGACAGATACGCAGTATTTT | CASMSPGTPQTDTQYF
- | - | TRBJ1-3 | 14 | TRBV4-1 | TGCGCCAGCAGCCAAGGGGACGGTGGAAACACCATATATTTT | CASSQGDGGNTIYF
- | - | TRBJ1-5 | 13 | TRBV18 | TGTGCCAGCTCACCCGATCCACTGGGGCCCCAGCATTTT | CASSPDPLGPQHF
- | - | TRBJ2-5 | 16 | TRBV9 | TGTGCCAGCAGCCCCACCTCGGCGGGCACTGGGGAGACCCAGTACTTC | CASSPTSAGTGETQYF
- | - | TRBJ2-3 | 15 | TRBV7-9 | TGTGCCAGCGGCATCTACACCCAGGGAACAGATACGCAGTATTTT | CASGIYTQGTDTQYF
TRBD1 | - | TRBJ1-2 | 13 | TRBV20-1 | TGCAGTGCTACAGGGGGGATAATGAATGGCTACACCTTC | CSATGGIMNGYTF
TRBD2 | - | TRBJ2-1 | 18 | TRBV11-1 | TGTGCCAGCAGCTCACCCGGGACTAGCGGGGGGCCTGGGGATGAGCAGTTCTTC | CASSSPGTSGGPGDEQFF
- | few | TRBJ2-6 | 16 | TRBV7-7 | TGTGCCAGCAGCCCGCCTGGGGCGGCAGGGGCCAACGTCCTGACTTTC | CASSPPGAAGANVLTF
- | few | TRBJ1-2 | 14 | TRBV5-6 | TGTGCCAGCAGCTACGCCGCACAATTTATGGGCTACACCTTC | CASSYAAQFMGYTF
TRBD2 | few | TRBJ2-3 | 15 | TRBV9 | TGTGCCAGCAGCCCTCTAGCGGGAGTGTTCGGTACGCAGTATTTT | CASSPLAGVFGTQYF
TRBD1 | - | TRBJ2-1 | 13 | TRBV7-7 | TGTGCCAGCAGCTCGGACAGGGGCAATGAGCAGTTCTTC | CASSSDRGNEQFF
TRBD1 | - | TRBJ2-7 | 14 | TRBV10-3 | TGTGCCATCAGTGCCCGGGACAGTTCCTACGAGCAGTACTTC | CAISARDSSYEQYF
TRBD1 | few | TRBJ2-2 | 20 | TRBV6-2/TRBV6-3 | TGTGCCAGCAGTCTACCCCGCAGATTAGGACAGGGAGGTGGCACCGGGGAGCTGTTTTTT | CASSLPRRLGQGGGTGELFF
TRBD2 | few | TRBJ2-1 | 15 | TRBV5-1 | TGCGCCAGCAGCCGGGGGACTAGCGGGGGGTATGAGCAGTTCTTC | CASSRGTSGGYEQFF
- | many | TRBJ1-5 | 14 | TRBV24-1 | TGTGCCACCTCGGTCACAGGCCCCAATCAGCCCCAGCATTTT | CATSVTGPNQPQHF
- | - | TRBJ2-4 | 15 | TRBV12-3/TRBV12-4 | TGTGCCAGCAGTTTAGCAGGGGCGTATATGGACATTCAGTACTTC | CASSLAGAYMDIQYF
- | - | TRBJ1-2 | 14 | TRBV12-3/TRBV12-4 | TGTGCCAGCAGTGCCGGGACGCTAAACTATGGCTACACCTTC | CASSAGTLNYGYTF
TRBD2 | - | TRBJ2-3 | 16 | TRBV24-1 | TGTGCCACCGCAGAGAGTCTAGCGGGGGCCACAGATACGCAGTATTTT | CATAESLAGATDTQYF
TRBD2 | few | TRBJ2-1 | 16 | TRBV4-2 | TGTGCCAGCAGCCAAGATCTGAGGGAGGGCCGCGGTGAGCAGTTCTTC | CASSQDLREGRGEQFF
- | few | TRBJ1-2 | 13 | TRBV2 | TGTGCCAGCAGCGGACAGCAACTCTATGGCTACACCTTC | CASSGQQLYGYTF
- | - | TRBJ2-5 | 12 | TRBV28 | TGTGCCAGCAGTGCCCTTATAGAGACCCAGTACTTC | CASSALIETQYF
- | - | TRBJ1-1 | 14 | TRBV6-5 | TGTGCCAGCAGTTCGTTCGGGGGGAACACTGAAGCTTTCTTT | CASSSFGGNTEAFF
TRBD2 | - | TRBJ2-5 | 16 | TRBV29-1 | TGCAGCGTTGAAGATCTTAGCGGGACGAACCAAGAGACCCAGTACTTC | CSVEDLSGTNQETQYF
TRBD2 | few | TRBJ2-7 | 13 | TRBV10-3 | TGTGCATCCACGACTCGGGAGGGCCATGAGCAGTACTTC | CASTTREGHEQYF
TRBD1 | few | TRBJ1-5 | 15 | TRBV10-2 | TGCGCCAGCAGGACAGGGGGAAATAGCAATCAGCCCCAGCATTTT | CASRTGGNSNQPQHF